The TCR beta chain under discussion was sequenced for a study of Ad26.COV2.S vaccination and SARS-CoV-2 variants. Study results and caveats: Placebo recipients showed lower spike-specific TCR breadth than vaccinees.

About this clone itself: Its antigen is unidentified.

Treatment here: around 19 received Ad26.COV2.S at low or high dose, single or two shots; about 5 received placebo; per-sample allocation not given. Sampling was performed 63 days after the first vaccine or placebo injection. Wuhan-strain spike was delivered by a replication-incompetent Ad26 vector. Assay used: immunoSEQ multiplex PCR; TCRdb lists only in-frame clones, some missing. Of roughly 680,000 clones in the sample, roughly nine tenths were seen once. V was pared by 4 bases and J by 6 bases, with 12 bases between. The length of the CDR3 is 12 residues. Per the germline V gene, CDR1 is SQVTM and CDR2 is ANQGSEA.

This receptor was obtained from a person aged 18-65 years who received the Ad26.COV2.S COVID-19 vaccine or a placebo. The starting material was peripheral blood, obtained in a trial of Ad26.COV2.S vaccine versus placebo. The chain couples TRBV29-1 to TRBJ2-5; D possibly corresponds to TRBD2 (5 bases). CDR3 coding DNA: TGCAGCGTTGGGGCTAGCTTTCAGACCCAGTACTTC. Protein: CSVGASFQTQYF. Full variable domain (missing parts from reference TRBV29-1 and TRBJ2-5): SAVISQKPSRDICQRGTSLTIQCQVDSQVTMMFWYRQQPGQSLTLIATANQGSEATYESGFVIDKFPISRPNLTFSTLTVSNMSPEDSSIYLCSVGASFQTQYFGPGTRLLVL.